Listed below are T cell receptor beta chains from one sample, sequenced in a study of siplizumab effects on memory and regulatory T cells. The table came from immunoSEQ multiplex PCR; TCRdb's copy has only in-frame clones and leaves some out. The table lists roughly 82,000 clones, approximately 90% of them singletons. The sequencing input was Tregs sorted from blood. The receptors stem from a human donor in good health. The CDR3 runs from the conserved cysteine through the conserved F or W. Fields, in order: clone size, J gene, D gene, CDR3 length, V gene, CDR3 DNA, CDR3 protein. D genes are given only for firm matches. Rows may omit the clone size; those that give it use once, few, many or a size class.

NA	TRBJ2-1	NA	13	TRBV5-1	TGCGCCAGCAGCTTGGAGGTTGGGGGAACGGCGGTCTTC	CASSLEVGGTAVF
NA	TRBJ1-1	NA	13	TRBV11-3	TGTGCCAGCAGCGAAGCAGGAAACACTGAAGCTTTCTTT	CASSEAGNTEAFF
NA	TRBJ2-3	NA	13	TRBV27	TGTGCCAGCAGTTTTGGGGGCAGGGATACGCAGTATTTT	CASSFGGRDTQYF
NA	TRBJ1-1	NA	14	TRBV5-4	TGTGCCAGCAGAGGACGGAACATGAACACTGAAGCTTTCTTT	CASRGRNMNTEAFF
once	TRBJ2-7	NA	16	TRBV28	TGTGCCAGCAGTTTACTCGGGGCAGGGAGCTCCTACGAGCAGTACTTC	CASSLLGAGSSYEQYF
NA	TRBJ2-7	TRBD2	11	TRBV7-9	TGTGCCAGCATCGTTGGGAGGGGATTGCACTTC	CASIVGRGLHF
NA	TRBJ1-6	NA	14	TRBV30	TGTGCCTGGACTAGAGGGACGGGAGGTTCACCCCTCCACTTT	CAWTRGTGGSPLHF
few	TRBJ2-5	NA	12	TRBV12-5	TGTGCTAGTGGTTTGGGTGCGGAGACCCAGTACTTC	CASGLGAETQYF
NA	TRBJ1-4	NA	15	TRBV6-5	TGTGCCAGCAGTCCTAGAACAGGGTCGGGGGAAAAACTGTTTTTT	CASSPRTGSGEKLFF
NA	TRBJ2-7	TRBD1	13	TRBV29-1	TGCAGCGTGCAGGGACAGATTCCACTCGAGCAGTACTTC	CSVQGQIPLEQYF
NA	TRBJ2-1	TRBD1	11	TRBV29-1	TGCAGCGCCCGGACAGGGTCTGAGCAGTTCTTC	CSARTGSEQFF
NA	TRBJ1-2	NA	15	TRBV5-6	TGTGCCAGCAGCTTGACCGGGACTTACACCTATGGCTACACCTTC	CASSLTGTYTYGYTF
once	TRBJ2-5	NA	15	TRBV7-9	TGTGCCAGCATTCCGAAGGGCGGGTACCAAGAGACCCAGTACTTC	CASIPKGGYQETQYF
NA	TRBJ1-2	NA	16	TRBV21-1	TGTGCCAGCAGCGGGTGGAGAGAGAGGGATAACTATGGCTACACCTTC	CASSGWRERDNYGYTF
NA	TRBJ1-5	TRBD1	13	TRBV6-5	TGTGCCACAGGGACAGGGAAGAATCAGCCCCAGCATTTT	CATGTGKNQPQHF
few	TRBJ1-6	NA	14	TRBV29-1	TGCAGCTTGTGGCCCCCGGGACGGAATTCACCCCTCCACTTT	CSLWPPGRNSPLHF
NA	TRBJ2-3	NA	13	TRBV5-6	TGTGCCAGCAGCTTCCCTAACACAGATACGCAGTATTTT	CASSFPNTDTQYF
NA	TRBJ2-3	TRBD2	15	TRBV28	TGTGCCAGCAGCCGAGCGGGGGGAATCGGAGATACGCAGTATTTT	CASSRAGGIGDTQYF
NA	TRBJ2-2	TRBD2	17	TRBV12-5	TGTGCTAGTGGTTTGGCAGCCGGGACTAGCGTTACCGGGGAGCTGTTTTTT	CASGLAAGTSVTGELFF
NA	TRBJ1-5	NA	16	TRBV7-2	TGTGCCTCTAGGGAAACCGGGGGTTATAGCAATCAGCCCCAGCATTTT	CASRETGGYSNQPQHF
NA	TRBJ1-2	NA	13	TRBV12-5	TGTGCTAGTGGTTTCGGAGGGGATCGGGGCTACACCTTC	CASGFGGDRGYTF
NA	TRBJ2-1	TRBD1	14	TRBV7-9	TGTGCCAGCAGCTCTTCTGACAGGGGGCTTGAGCAGTTCTTC	CASSSSDRGLEQFF